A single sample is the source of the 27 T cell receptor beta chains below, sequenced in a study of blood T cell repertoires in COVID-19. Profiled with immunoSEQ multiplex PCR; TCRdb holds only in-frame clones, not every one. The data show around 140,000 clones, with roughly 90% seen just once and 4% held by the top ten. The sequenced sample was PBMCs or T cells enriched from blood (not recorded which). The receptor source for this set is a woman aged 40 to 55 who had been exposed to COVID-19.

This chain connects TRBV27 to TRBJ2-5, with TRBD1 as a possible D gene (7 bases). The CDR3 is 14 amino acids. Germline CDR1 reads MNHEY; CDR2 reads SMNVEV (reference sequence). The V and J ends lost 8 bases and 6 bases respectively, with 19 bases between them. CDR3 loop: CASAFGQGGKTQYF. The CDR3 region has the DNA TGTGCCAGCGCCTTTGGGCAGGGGGGTAAGACCCAGTACTTC.

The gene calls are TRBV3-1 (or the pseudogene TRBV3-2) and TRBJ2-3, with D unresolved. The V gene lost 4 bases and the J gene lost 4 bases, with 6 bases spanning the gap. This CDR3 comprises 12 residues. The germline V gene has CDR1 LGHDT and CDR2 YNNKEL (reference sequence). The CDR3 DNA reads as TGTGCCAGCAGCCCTAATGCAGATACGCAGTATTTT. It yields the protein CASSPNADTQYF.

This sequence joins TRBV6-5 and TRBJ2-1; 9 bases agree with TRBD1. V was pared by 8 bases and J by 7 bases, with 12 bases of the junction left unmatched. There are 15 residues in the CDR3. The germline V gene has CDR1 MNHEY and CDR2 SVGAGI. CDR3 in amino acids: CASEYRGRKGNEQFF. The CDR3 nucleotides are TGTGCCAGCGAGTACAGGGGGCGAAAGGGGAATGAGCAGTTCTTC.

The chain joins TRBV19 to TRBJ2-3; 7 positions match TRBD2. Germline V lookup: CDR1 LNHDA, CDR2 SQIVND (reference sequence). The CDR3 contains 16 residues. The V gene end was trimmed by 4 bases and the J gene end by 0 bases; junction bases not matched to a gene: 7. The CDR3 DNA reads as TGTGCCAGTAGTAGGGAGGGGCGATATAGCACAGATACGCAGTATTTT. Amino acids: CASSREGRYSTDTQYF.

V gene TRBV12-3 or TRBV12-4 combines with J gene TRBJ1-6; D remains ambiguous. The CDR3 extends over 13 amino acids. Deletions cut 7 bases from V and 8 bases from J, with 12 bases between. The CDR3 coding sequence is TGTGCCAGCAACGTAAGACTAGATTCACCCCTCCACTTT. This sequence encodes CASNVRLDSPLHF.

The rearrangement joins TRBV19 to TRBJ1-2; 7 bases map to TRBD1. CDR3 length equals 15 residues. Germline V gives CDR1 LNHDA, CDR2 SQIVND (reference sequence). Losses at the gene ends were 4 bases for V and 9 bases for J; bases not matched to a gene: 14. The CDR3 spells CASSTMTGMGYSYTF. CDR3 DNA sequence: TGTGCCAGTAGTACCATGACAGGGATGGGATATAGCTACACCTTC.

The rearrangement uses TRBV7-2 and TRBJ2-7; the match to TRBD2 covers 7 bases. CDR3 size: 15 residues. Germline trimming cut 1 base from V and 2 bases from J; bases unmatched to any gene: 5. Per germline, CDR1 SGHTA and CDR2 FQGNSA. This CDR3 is CASSLVAGATYEQYF. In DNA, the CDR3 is TGTGCCAGCAGCTTAGTCGCGGGAGCAACCTACGAGCAGTACTTC.

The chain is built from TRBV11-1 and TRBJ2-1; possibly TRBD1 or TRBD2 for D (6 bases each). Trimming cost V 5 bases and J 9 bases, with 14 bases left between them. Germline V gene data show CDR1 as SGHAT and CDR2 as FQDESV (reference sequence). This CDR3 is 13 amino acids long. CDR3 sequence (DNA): TGTGCCAGCAGCCTAGGGGGAGGTGGTGAGCAGTTCTTC. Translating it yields CASSLGGGGEQFF.

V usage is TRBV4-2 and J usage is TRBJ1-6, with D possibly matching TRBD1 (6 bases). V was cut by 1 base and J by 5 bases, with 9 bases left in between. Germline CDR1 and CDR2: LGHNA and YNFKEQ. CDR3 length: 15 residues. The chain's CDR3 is CASSQARTDNSPLHF. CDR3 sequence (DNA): TGTGCCAGCAGCCAAGCTCGGACAGATAATTCACCCCTCCACTTT.

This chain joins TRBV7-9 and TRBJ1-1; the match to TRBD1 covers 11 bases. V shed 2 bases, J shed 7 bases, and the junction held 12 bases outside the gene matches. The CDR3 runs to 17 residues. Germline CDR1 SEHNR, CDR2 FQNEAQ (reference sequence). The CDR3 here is CASSLLGQGENLGEAFF. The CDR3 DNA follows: TGTGCCAGCAGCTTATTGGGACAGGGGGAAAATTTAGGTGAAGCTTTCTTT.

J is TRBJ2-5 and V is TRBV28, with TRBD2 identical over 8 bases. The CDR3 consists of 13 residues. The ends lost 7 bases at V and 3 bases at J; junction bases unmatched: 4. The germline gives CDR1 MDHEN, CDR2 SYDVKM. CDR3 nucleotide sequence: TGTGCCAGCACGGGGGGGGCGGAAGAGACCCAGTACTTC. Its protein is CASTGGAEETQYF.

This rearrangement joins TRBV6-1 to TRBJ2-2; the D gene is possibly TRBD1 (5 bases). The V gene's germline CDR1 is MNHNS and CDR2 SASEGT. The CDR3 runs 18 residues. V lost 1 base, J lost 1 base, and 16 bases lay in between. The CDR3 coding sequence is TGTGCCAGCAGTGAAGGTGGTAGGGGTTTCAAGAACACCGGGGAGCTGTTTTTT. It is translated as CASSEGGRGFKNTGELFF.

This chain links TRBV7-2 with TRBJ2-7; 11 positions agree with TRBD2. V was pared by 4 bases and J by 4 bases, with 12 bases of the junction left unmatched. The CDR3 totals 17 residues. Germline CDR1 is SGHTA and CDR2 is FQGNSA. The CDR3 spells CASSWPPLAGEEYEQYF. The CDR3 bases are TGTGCCAGCAGCTGGCCCCCACTAGCGGGGGAAGAGTACGAGCAGTACTTC.

CDR3 nucleotides: TGTGCCAGCAGCCTACAGGGCGGGAACACTGAAGCTTTCTTT. Translation: CASSLQGGNTEAFF. V is TRBV7-9 and J is TRBJ1-1; tentatively, D is TRBD1 (6 bases). Trimming left V 5 bases short and J 1 base short, with 11 bases between. CDR1 is SEHNR and CDR2 is FQNEAQ in the germline V gene (reference sequence). The CDR3 runs 14 residues.

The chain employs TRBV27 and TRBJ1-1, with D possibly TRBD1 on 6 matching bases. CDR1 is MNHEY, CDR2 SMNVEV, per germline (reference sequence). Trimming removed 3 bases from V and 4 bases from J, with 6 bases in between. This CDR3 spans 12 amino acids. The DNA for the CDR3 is TGTGCCAGCAGTTTCAGGGGCACTGAAGCTTTCTTT. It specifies CASSFRGTEAFF.

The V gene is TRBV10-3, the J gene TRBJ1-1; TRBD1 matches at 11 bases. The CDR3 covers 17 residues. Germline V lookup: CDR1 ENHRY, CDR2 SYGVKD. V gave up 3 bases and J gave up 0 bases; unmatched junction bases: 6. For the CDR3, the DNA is TGTGCCATCAGTGACAAGGACAGGGGGCCGGTGAACACTGAAGCTTTCTTT. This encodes CAISDKDRGPVNTEAFF.

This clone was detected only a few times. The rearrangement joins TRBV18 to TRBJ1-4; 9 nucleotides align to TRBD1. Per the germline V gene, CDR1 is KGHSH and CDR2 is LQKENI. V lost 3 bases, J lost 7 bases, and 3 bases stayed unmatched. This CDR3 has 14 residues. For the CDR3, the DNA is TGTGCCAGCTCACCGACAGGGGGGACTGAAAAACTGTTTTTT. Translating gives CASSPTGGTEKLFF.

The DNA of the CDR3 is TGTGCCAGCAGCAAAGAACGGGACTGCACAGATACGCAGTATTTT. This gives the protein CASSKERDCTDTQYF. The rearrangement joins TRBV21-1 to TRBJ2-3; the D call TRBD2 from the table was never checked on the DNA. TRBV21-1 is a pseudogene. The CDR3 extends over 15 amino acids.

Written as DNA, the CDR3 is TGCAGCGTTGAAGGACGCGGAAGGGGGTTCACTGAAGCTTTCTTT. It encodes CSVEGRGRGFTEAFF. This chain joins TRBV29-1 and TRBJ1-1; possible D gene TRBD1, 6 bases. The length of the CDR3 is 15 residues. The ends were cut back, 1 base at V and 4 bases at J, with 16 bases in the middle. Germline CDR1 is SQVTM and CDR2 is ANQGSEA.

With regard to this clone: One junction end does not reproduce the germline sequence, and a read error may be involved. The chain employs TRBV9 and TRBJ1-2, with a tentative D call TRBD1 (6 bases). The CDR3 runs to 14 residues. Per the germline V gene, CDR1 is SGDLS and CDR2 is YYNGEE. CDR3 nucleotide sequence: TGTGCCAGCAGCGTAAGTTCCCCATGGGACAACCTAGACTTC. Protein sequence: CASSVSSPWDNLDF.

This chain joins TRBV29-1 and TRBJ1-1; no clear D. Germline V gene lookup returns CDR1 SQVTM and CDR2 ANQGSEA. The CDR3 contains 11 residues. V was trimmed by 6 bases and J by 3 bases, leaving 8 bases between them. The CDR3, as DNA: TGCAGCGTAGGCGGGGACACTGAAGCTTTCTTT. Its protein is CSVGGDTEAFF.

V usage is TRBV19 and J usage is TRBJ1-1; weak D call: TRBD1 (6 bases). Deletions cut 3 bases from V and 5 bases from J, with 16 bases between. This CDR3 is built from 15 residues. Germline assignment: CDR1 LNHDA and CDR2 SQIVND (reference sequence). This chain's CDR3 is CASSIVSGGGTEAFF. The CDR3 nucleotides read TGTGCCAGTAGTATTGTTTCGGGGGGCGGGACTGAAGCTTTCTTT.

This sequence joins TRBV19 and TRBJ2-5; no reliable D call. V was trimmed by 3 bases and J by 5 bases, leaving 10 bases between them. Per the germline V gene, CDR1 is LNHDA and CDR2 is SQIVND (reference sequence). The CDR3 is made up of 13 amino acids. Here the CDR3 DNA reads TGTGCCAGTAGTATGTCGGCGCGGGAGACCCAGTACTTC. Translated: CASSMSARETQYF.

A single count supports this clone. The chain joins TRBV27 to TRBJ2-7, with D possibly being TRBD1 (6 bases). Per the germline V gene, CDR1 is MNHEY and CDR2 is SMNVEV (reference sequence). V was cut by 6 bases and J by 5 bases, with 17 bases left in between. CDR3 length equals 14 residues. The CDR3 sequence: CASSKGHLLHEQYF. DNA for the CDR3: TGTGCCAGCAGCAAGGGACATCTCCTCCACGAGCAGTACTTC.

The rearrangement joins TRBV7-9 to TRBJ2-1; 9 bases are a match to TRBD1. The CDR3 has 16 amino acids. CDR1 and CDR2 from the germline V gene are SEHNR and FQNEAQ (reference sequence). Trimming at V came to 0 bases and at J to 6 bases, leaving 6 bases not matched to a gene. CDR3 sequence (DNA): TGTGCCAGCAGCTTAGCTCGGGACAGGGCCCGCAATGAGCAGTTCTTC. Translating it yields CASSLARDRARNEQFF.

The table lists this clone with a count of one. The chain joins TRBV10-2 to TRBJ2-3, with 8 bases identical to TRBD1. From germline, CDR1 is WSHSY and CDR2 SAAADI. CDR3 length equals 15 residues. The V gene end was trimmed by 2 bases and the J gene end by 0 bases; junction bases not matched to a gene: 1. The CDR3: CASSERTGSTDTQYF. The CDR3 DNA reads TGCGCCAGCAGTGAGCGGACAGGGAGCACAGATACGCAGTATTTT.

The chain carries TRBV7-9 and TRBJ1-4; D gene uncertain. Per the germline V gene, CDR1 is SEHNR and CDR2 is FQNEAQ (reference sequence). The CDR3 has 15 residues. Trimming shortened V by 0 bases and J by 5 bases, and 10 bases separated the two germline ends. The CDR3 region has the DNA TGTGCCAGCAGCTTAGCTGCTCAGTTAAATGAAAAACTGTTTTTT. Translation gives CASSLAAQLNEKLFF.